This TCR beta chain was recovered during a study of beta chain features in type 1 diabetes. Findings of the study overall: Moderately but significantly shorter TCRB CDR3s were found in Type 1 diabetes patients in all four CD4+ subsets.

Expressed TCRB transcripts were sequenced because the isolated RNA had all been reverse transcribed beforehand. TCRdb keeps only in-frame clones here, not all; method: immunoSEQ multiplex PCR. Seen here are hundreds of thousands of clones, around 15% observed once, and the top ten hold approximately 0.039%. Researchers reported sorting CD4+ naive, central memory, regulatory and stem cell-like memory cells via CD45RO/CCR7/CD25/CD127/CD95/CD27. The V gene's germline CDR1 is SEHNR and CDR2 FQNEAQ (reference sequence). The trim removed 2 bases at V and 0 bases at J, leaving 4 bases unmatched. This CDR3 region has 15 residues. Comments on this clone: Its cognate antigen is unknown.

The chain is built from TRBV7-9 and TRBJ2-7; 7 nucleotides line up with TRBD1. The specimen was naive CD4+ T cells from blood. The receptor comes from a young man with type 1 diabetes. Here the CDR3 DNA reads TGTGCCAGCAGCTTAACCCGGGACAGCTCCTACGAGCAGTACTTC. Its protein is CASSLTRDSSYEQYF. The full variable domain, completed using reference TRBV7-9 and TRBJ2-7, is DTGVSQNPRHKITKRGQNVTFRCDPISEHNRLYWYRQTLGQGPEFLTYFQNEAQLEKSRLLSDRFSAERPKGSFSTLEIQRTEQGDSAMYLCASSLTRDSSYEQYFGPGTRLTVT.